This T cell receptor beta chain is from a study of Graves' ophthalmopathy and Graves' hyperthyroidism. Study findings and constraints: A classifier, a 13-signature model, separated ophthalmopathy from stable hyperthyroidism with around 88% sensitivity and around 80% specificity.

This clonotype appeared a single time. Its target is not known. Ineligible for inclusion were patients with other autoimmune diseases, uncontrolled infections, pregnancy or lactation. Diagnosis was based on clinical symptoms, serum thyroxine, TRAb, thyroid ultrasound and orbital computed tomography. The authors amplified TCR beta CDR3 regions from RNA transcripts. RT-PCR was first run with HTBI primers, then multiplex PCR in a second round. From the multiplex PCR reads, TCRdb called clonotypes with MiXCR, one entry per CDR3 protein. This sample yields over a million distinct CDR3 sequences, of which roughly two fifths are seen a single time; 11% belongs to the top ten. There are 13 residues in the CDR3. Per germline, CDR1 SEHNR and CDR2 FQNEAQ (reference sequence). V lost 7 bases and J 2 bases, leaving 11 bases between the germline ends.

The genes are TRBV7-9 and TRBJ2-5, with D unresolved. The receptor's source is an adult man with Graves' hyperthyroidism. Sequenced input: peripheral blood or thyroid tissue (not recorded which). The CDR3 region is CASTNGPQETQYF. CDR3 nucleotide sequence: TGTGCCAGCACCAACGGGCCGCAAGAGACCCAGTACTTC.